This TCR beta chain was sequenced for a study of blood T cell repertoires in COVID-19. In the study overall: Acute and convalescent COVID-19 specimens originated in the United States, Italy and Spain. T cells, B-cell-depleted T cells, or PBMCs provided the cDNA or gDNA that served as material.

In the study's own analysis: How many nucleated cells were present was estimated from reference gene primer amplification. Sequencing used immunoSEQ multiplex PCR; TCRdb keeps in-frame clones, though not all of them. V and J calls and clone size are those listed in that table; D and trimming were worked out from the DNA. The sample records fewer than 90,000 clones, approximately 88% being singletons. V was trimmed by 6 bases and J by 6 bases, leaving 6 bases between them. The CDR3 sequence is 12 residues long. The source material was peripheral blood. The sequence derives from a man in his 70s with acute or convalescent COVID-19. The genes are TRBV12-3 or TRBV12-4 and TRBJ1-6; maybe TRBD1 (6 bases). CDR3 in amino acids: CASRQGNSPLHF. The CDR3 DNA follows: TGTGCCAGCAGACAGGGTAATTCACCCCTCCACTTT.